This T cell receptor (beta chain) was observed in a study of siplizumab effects on memory and regulatory T cells. Study-wide findings and caveats: Among alloreactive clones, only a minor fraction mapped to unstimulated subsets.

There are 18 residues in the CDR3. Trimming pared 3 bases from V and 4 bases from J, leaving 24 bases between. Germline V gives CDR1 SEHNR, CDR2 FQNEAQ (reference sequence). Here immunoSEQ multiplex PCR was the method, and the copy in TCRdb shows in-frame clones only, minus some. The sample contains 70,000 to 95,000 clones, roughly 96% of which appear only once. About this clone: As yet, its antigen is unknown.

The sequence derives from a human donor in good health. The chain links TRBV7-9 to TRBJ1-2; tentatively, D is TRBD1 (5 bases). Sample: naive CD4+ T cells sorted from blood. Written as DNA, the CDR3 is TGTGCCAGCAGCTTCATCATCCGTGGGGGGAGTAACCTCTATGGCTACACCTTC. This sequence encodes CASSFIIRGGSNLYGYTF.